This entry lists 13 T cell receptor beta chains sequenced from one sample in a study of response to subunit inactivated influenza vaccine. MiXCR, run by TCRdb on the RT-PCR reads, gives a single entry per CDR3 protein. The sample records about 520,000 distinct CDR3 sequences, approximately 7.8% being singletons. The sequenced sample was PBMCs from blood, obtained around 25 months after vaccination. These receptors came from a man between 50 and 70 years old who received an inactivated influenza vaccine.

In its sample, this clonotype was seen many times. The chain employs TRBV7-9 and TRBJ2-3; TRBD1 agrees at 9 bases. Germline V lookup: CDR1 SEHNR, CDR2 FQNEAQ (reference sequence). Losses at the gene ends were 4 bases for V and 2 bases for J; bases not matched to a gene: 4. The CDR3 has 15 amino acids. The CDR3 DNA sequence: TGTGCCAGCAGCTACGGACAGGGGAACACAGATACGCAGTATTTT. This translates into CASSYGQGNTDTQYF.

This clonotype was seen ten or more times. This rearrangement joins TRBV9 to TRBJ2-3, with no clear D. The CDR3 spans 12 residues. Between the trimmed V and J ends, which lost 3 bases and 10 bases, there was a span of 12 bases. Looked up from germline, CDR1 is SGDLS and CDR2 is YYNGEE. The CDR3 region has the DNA TGTGCCAGCAGCGGAGACTCAGTGGCGCAGTATTTT. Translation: CASSGDSVAQYF.

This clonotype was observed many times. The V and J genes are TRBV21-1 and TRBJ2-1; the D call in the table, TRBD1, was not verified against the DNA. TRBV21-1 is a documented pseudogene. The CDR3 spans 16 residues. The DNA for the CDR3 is TGTGCCAGCAGGAGAATAGACAGGGGTGGTTACAATGAGCAGTTCTTC. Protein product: CASRRIDRGGYNEQFF.

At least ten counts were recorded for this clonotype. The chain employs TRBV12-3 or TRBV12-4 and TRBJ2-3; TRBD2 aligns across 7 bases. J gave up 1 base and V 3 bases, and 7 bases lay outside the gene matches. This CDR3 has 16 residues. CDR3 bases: TGTGCCAGCAGTTTTGGGGGGAGGGCCGGCACAGATACGCAGTATTTT. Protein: CASSFGGRAGTDTQYF.

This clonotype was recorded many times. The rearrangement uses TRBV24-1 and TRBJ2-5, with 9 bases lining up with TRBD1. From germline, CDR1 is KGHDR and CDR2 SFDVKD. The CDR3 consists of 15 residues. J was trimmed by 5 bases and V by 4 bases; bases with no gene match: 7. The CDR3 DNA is TGTGCCACCAGTGACCCAGGACAGGGGCCCGAGACCCAGTACTTC. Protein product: CATSDPGQGPETQYF.

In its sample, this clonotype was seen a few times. The CDR3: CASSPTPSSYNEQFF. CDR3 nucleotides: TGTGCCAGCAGCCCGACGCCCTCTAGCTACAATGAGCAGTTCTTC. The chain links TRBV3-1 to TRBJ2-1; D uncertain. This CDR3 is built from 15 residues. Trimming left V 4 bases short and J 3 bases short, with 13 bases between. From germline, CDR1 is LGHDT and CDR2 YNNKEL (reference sequence).

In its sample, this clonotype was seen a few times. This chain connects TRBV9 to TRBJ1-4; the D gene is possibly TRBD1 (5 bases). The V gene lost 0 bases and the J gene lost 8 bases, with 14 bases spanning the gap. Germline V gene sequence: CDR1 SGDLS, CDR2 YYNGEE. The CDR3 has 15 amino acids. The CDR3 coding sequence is TGTGCCAGCAGCGTAGCGGGGGAGGTGGGCGAAAAACTGTTTTTT. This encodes CASSVAGEVGEKLFF.

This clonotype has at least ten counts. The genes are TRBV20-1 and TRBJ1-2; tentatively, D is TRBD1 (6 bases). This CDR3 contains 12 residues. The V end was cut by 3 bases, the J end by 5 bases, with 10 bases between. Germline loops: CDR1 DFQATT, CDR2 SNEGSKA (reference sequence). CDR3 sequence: CSARSDSYGYTF. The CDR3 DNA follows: TGCAGTGCTAGGTCGGACAGTTATGGCTACACCTTC.

The CDR3 DNA reads TGTGCCAGCAGAAGAGACAGGGGGACGGGGGGTGGCTACACCTTC. It translates to CASRRDRGTGGGYTF. The chain carries TRBV28 and TRBJ1-2; 9 nucleotides agree with TRBD1. Germline loops: CDR1 MDHEN, CDR2 SYDVKM. Trimming at V came to 6 bases and at J to 7 bases, leaving 12 bases not matched to a gene. The CDR3 totals 15 residues.

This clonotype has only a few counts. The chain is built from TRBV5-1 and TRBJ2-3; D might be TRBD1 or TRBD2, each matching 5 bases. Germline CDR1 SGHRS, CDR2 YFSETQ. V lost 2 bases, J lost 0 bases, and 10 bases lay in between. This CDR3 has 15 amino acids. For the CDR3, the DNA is TGCGCCAGCAGCTTCCGGGGCTCTAGCACAGATACGCAGTATTTT. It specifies CASSFRGSSTDTQYF.

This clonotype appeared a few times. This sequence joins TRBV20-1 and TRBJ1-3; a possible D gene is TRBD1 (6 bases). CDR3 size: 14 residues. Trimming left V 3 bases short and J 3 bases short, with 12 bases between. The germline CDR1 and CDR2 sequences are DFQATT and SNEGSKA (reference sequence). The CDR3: CSARQGIGGNTIYF. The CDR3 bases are TGCAGTGCTAGGCAGGGGATCGGTGGAAACACCATATATTTT.

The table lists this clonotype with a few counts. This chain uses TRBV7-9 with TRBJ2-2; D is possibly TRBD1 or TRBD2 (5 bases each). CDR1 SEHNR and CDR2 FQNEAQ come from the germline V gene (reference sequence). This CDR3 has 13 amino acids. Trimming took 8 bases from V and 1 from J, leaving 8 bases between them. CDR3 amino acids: CASAGGNTGELFF. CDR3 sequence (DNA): TGTGCCAGCGCTGGGGGGAACACCGGGGAGCTGTTTTTT. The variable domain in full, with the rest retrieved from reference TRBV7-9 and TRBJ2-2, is DTGVSQNPRHKITKRGQNVTFRCDPISEHNRLYWYRQTLGQGPEFLTYFQNEAQLEKSRLLSDRFSAERPKGSFSTLEIQRTEQGDSAMYLCASAGGNTGELFFGEGSRLTVL.

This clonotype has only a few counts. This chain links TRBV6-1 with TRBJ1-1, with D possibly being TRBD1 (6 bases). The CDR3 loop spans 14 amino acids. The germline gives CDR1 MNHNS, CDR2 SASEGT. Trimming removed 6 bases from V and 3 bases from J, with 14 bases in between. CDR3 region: CASSPGQRYTEAFF. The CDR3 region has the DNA TGTGCCAGCAGCCCCGGACAGAGGTACACTGAAGCTTTCTTT.